The clone carrying this T cell receptor beta chain has a count of ten or more. The sample originates from a study of T-cell reconstitution after alpha-beta-depleted transplantation in children. Germline V gives CDR1 KGHSH, CDR2 LQKENI. This CDR3 has 14 amino acids. V lost 4 bases, J lost 1 base, and 10 bases lay in between. Construction of the TCRbeta library involved unique molecular identifiers. In TCRdb, the PCR reads were re-called with MiXCR into one record per CDR3 protein. The sample gives just over 350,000 distinct CDR3 sequences, roughly 14% of which show up once; about 3.9% is in the top ten.

The sequence came from a human donor who donated a stem cell graft to a child with Fanconi anemia. The chain joins TRBV18 to TRBJ1-1, with D unresolved. Specimen: PBMCs, collected from the stem cell graft. CDR3 sequence: CASSLARGNTEAFF. Written as DNA, the CDR3 is TGTGCCAGCTCACTGGCCCGAGGGAACACTGAAGCTTTCTTT.